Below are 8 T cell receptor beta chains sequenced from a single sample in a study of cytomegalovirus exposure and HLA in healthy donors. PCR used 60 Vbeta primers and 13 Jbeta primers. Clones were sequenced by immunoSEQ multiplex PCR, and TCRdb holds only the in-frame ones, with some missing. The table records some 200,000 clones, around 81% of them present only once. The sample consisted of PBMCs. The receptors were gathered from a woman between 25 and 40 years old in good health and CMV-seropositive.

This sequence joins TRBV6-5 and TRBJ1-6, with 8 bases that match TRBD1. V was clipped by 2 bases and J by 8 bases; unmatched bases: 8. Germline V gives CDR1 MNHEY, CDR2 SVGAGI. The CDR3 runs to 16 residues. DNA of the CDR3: TGTGCCAGCAGTTACGGCTGGACAGGGTATCATTCACCCCTCCACTTT. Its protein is CASSYGWTGYHSPLHF.

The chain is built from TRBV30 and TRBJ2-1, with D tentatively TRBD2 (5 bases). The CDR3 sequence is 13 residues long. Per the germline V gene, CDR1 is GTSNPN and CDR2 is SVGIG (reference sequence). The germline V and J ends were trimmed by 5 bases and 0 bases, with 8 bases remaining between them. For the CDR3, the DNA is TGTGCCTGGGGAGCGGACTCCTACAATGAGCAGTTCTTC. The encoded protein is CAWGADSYNEQFF.

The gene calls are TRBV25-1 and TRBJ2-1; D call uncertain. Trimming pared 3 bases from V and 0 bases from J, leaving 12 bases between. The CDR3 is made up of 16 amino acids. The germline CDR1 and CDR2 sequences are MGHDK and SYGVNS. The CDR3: CASSDPIYSSYNEQFF. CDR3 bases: TGTGCCAGCAGTGACCCGATCTATAGCTCCTACAATGAGCAGTTCTTC.

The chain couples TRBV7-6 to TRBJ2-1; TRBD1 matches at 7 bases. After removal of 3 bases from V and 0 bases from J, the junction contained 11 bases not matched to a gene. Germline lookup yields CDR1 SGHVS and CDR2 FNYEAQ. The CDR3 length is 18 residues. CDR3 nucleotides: TGTGCCAGCAGCTTGGGAAACAGGGGAGAACGCTCCTACAATGAGCAGTTCTTC. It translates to CASSLGNRGERSYNEQFF.

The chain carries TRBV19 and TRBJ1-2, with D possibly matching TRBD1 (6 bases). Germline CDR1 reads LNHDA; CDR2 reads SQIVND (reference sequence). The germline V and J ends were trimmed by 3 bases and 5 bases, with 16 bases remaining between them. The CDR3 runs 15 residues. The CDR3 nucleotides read TGTGCCAGTAGTATGGCTGCGGGGGCACATTATGGCTACACCTTC. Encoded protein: CASSMAAGAHYGYTF.

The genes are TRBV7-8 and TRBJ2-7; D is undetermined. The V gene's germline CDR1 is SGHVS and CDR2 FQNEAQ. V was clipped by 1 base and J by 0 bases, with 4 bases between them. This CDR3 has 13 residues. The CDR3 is CASSLGLSYEQYF. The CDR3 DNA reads TGTGCCAGCAGCTTAGGGCTCTCCTACGAGCAGTACTTC.

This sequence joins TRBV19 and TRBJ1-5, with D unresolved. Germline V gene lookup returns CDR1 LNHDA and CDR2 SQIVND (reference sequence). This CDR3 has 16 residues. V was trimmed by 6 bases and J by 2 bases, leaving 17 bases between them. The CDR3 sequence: CASRFWEGFGNQPQHF. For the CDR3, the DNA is TGTGCCAGTAGGTTTTGGGAGGGATTCGGCAATCAGCCCCAGCATTTT.

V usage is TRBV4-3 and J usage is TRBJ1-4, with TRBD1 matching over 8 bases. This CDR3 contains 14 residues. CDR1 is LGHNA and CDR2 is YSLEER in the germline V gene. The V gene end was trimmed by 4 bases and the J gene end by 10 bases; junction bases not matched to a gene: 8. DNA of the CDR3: TGCGCCAGCAGCCTTGCCCAGGGGGCTGTAAAACTGTTTTTT. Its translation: CASSLAQGAVKLFF.